This T cell receptor (beta chain) emerged from a study of patients and donors after allogeneic stem cell transplantation. V was shortened by 5 bases and J by 0 bases, with 9 bases between the two germline ends. The CDR3 is 14 residues long. Germline CDR1 is MNHEY and CDR2 is SVGEGT. TCRdb redid the calling of the RT-PCR reads with MiXCR, one entry per CDR3 protein. The sample yields hundreds of thousands of distinct CDR3 sequences, 12% to 15% seen once. This clonotype was counted only a few times. The sequence derives from a human donor who was either an allogeneic HSCT recipient or a stem cell or donor lymphocyte infusion donor (not recorded which). It is not recorded whose cells these are; they may come from a transplant donor. The material sequenced was blood, either unsorted or a sorted T cell fraction (not recorded which). This chain joins TRBV6-2 or TRBV6-3 and TRBJ2-3; D call uncertain. Here the CDR3 reads CASSGWVSTDTQYF. The CDR3 DNA reads TGTGCCAGCAGTGGGTGGGTGAGCACAGATACGCAGTATTTT.